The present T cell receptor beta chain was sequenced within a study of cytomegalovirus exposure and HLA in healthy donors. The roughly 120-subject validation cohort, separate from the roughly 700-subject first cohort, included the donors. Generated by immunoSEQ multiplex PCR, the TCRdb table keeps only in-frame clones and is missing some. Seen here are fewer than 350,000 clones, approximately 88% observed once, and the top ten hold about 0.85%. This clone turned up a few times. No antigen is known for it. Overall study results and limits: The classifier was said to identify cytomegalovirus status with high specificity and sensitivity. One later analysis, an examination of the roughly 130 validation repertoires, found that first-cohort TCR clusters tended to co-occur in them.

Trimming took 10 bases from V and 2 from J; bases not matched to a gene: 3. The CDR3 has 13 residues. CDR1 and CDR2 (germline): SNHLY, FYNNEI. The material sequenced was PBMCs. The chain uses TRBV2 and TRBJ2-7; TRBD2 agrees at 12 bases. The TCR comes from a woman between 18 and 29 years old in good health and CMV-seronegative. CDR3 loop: CATRTSGTYEQYF. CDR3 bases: TGTGCCACCCGGACTAGCGGGACCTACGAGCAGTACTTC.